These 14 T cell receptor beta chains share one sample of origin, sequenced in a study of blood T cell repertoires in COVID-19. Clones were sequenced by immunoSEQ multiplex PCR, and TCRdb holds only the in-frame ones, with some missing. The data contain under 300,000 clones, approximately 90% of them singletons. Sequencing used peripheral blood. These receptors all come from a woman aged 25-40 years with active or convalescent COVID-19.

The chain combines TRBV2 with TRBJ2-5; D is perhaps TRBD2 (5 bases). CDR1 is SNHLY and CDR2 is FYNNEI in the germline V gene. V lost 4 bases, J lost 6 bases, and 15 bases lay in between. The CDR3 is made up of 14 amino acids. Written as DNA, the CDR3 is TGTGCCAGCAGTGTCATGTTGGACTCTAAGACCCAGTACTTC. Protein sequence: CASSVMLDSKTQYF.

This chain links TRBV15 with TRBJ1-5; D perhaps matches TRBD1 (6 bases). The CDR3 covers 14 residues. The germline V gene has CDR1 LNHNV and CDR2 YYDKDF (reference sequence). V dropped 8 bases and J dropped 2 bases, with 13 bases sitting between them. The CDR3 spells CATSRGMGNQPQHF. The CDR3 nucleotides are TGTGCCACCTCTAGGGGGATGGGCAATCAGCCCCAGCATTTT. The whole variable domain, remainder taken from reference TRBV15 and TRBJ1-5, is DAMVIQNPRYQVTQFGKPVTLSCSQTLNHNVMYWYQQKSSQAPKLLFHYYDKDFNNEADTPDNFQSRRPNTSFCFLDIRSPGLGDTAMYLCATSRGMGNQPQHFGDGTRLSIL.

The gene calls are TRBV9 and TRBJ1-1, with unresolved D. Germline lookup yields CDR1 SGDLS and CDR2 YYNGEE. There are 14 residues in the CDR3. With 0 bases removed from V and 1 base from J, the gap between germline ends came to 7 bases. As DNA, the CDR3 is TGTGCCAGCAGCGTAGATGGGAGGAACACTGAAGCTTTCTTT. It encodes CASSVDGRNTEAFF.

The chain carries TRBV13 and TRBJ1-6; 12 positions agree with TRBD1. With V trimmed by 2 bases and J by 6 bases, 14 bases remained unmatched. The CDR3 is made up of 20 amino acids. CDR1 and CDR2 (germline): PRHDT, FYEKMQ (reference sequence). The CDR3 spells CASSLKRDRGQGVPNSPLHF. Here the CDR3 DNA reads TGTGCCAGCAGCTTAAAACGGGACAGGGGGCAGGGGGTGCCTAATTCACCCCTCCACTTT.

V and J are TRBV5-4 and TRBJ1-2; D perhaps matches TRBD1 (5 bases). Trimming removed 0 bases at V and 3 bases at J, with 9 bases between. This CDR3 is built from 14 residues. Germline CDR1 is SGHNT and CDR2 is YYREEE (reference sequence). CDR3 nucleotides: TGTGCCAGCAGCTTGGCGGGGGGTGACTATGGCTACACCTTC. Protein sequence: CASSLAGGDYGYTF.

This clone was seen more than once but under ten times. This chain's CDR3 is CAIREGLSYEQYF. The CDR3 DNA reads TGTGCCATCAGGGAGGGGCTTTCCTACGAGCAGTACTTC. The chain has TRBV10-3 and TRBJ2-7; the D gene is possibly TRBD2 (6 bases). This CDR3 contains 13 residues. Germline V gene lookup returns CDR1 ENHRY and CDR2 SYGVKD. Trimming cost V 6 bases and J 1 base, with 10 bases left between them.

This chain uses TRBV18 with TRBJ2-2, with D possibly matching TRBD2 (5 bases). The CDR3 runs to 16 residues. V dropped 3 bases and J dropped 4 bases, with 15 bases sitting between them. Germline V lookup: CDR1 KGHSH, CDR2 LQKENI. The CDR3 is CASSPGSRRSTGELFF. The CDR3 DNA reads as TGTGCCAGCTCACCGGGCAGCCGGAGGTCCACCGGGGAGCTGTTTTTT.

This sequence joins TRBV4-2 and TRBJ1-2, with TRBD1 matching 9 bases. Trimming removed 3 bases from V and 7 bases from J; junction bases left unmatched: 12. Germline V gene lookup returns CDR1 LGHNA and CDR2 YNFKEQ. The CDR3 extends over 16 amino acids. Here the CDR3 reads CASSQDPGQGMVGYTF. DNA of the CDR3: TGTGCCAGCAGCCAGGATCCCGGACAGGGGATGGTTGGCTACACCTTC.

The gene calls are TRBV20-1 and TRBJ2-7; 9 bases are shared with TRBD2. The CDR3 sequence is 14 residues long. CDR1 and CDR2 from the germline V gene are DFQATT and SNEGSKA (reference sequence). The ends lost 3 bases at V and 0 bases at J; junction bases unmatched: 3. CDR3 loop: CSASRRGGSYEQYF. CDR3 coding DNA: TGCAGTGCTAGTCGGCGGGGGGGCTCCTACGAGCAGTACTTC.

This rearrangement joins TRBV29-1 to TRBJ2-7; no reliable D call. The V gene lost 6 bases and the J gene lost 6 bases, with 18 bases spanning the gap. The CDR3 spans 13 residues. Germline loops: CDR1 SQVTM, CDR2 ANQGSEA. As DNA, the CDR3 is TGCAGCGTGGGTAGTACTATATTAGGCGAGCAGTACTTC. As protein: CSVGSTILGEQYF.

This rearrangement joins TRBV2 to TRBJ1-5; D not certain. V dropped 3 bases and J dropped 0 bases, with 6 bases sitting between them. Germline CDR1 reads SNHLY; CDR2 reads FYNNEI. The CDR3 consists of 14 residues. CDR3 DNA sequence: TGTGCCAGCAGTGAGGGCGTTAGCAATCAGCCCCAGCATTTT. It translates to CASSEGVSNQPQHF.

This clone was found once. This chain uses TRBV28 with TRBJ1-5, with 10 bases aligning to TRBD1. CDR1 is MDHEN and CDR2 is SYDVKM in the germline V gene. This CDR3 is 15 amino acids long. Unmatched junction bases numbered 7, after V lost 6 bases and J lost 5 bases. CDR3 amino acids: CASSRDRGTDQPQHF. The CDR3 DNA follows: TGTGCCAGCAGCAGGGACAGGGGAACGGATCAGCCCCAGCATTTT. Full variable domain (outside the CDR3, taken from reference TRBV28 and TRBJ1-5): DVKVTQSSRYLVKRTGEKVFLECVQDMDHENMFWYRQDPGLGLRLIYFSYDVKMKEKGDIPEGYSVSREKKERFSLILESASTNQTSMYLCASSRDRGTDQPQHFGDGTRLSIL.

CDR3 DNA: TGTGCCAGCAGCTTACTACCCCGGACAGCTGGGGCCAACGTCCTGACTTTC. It translates to CASSLLPRTAGANVLTF. J is TRBJ2-6 and V is TRBV7-9; the D gene is possibly TRBD1 (6 bases). With 2 bases removed from V and 2 bases from J, the gap between germline ends came to 13 bases. In germline, CDR1 is SEHNR, CDR2 FQNEAQ (reference sequence). The CDR3 length is 17 residues.

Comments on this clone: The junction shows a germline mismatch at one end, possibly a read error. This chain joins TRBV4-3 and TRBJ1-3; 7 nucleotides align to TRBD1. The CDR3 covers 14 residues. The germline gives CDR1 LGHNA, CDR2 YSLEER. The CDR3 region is CASSQGTAGNTIYF. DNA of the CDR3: TGCGCCAGCAGCCAGGGGACAGCTGGGAACACCATATATTTT.